These 29 T cell receptor beta chains were sequenced from one sample in a study of blood T cell repertoires in COVID-19. Assay used: immunoSEQ multiplex PCR; TCRdb lists only in-frame clones, some missing. The sample has 98,000 or so clones, approximately 80% seen once. The source material was peripheral blood. All receptors derive from a woman in her 70s with acute or convalescent COVID-19.

V gene TRBV28 combines with J gene TRBJ2-3, with 7 bases identical to TRBD2. The germline V gene encodes CDR1 MDHEN and CDR2 SYDVKM. V dropped 5 bases and J dropped 1; count of bases not matched to a gene: 3. This CDR3 contains 14 residues. CDR3 loop: CASSNREGTDTQYF. For the CDR3, the DNA is TGTGCCAGCAGTAACCGGGAGGGCACAGATACGCAGTATTTT.

V and J are TRBV4-1 and TRBJ2-3, with 12 bases matching TRBD2. The CDR3 runs to 18 residues. Trimming removed 2 bases from V and 2 bases from J; junction bases left unmatched: 8. Germline V gene sequence: CDR1 MGHRA, CDR2 YSYEKL. DNA of the CDR3: TGCGCCAGCAGCCAAAAGACTAGCGGGGGCCCATTCACAGATACGCAGTATTTT. This gives the protein CASSQKTSGGPFTDTQYF.

The sample holds one count of this clone. The V gene is TRBV2, the J gene TRBJ1-2, with 7 bases matching TRBD1. Unmatched junction bases numbered 3, after V lost 8 bases and J lost 3 bases. CDR1 SNHLY and CDR2 FYNNEI come from the germline V gene. The CDR3 is made up of 12 amino acids. The CDR3 DNA follows: TGTGCCAGCTCCGACAGGGACTATGGCTACACCTTC. Encoded protein: CASSDRDYGYTF.

Turning to this clone: One end of the junction is discordant with germline, which a read error may explain. The V gene is TRBV7-7, the J gene TRBJ1-6, with TRBD1 as a possible D gene (6 bases). The V gene's germline CDR1 is SSHAT and CDR2 FNYEAQ (reference sequence). CDR3 length: 15 amino acids. The DNA of the CDR3 is TGTGCTAGCACCTTTATGCAGGGGCATAATTCACCCCTCCACTTT. Translated: CASTFMQGHNSPLHF.

CDR3 sequence reads: CASSDQTGANYEQYF. For the CDR3, the DNA is TGCGCCAGCAGTGATCAGACGGGAGCAAACTACGAGCAGTACTTC. The genes are TRBV10-2 and TRBJ2-7; possibly TRBD2 for D (6 bases). With 3 bases removed from V and 3 bases from J, the gap between germline ends came to 15 bases. From germline, CDR1 is WSHSY and CDR2 SAAADI. The CDR3 totals 15 residues.

The rearrangement uses TRBV4-2 and TRBJ2-3; 10 bases line up with TRBD2. The trim removed 5 bases at V and 5 bases at J, leaving 10 bases unmatched. CDR3 length equals 16 residues. The germline CDR1 and CDR2 sequences are LGHNA and YNFKEQ. The CDR3 sequence: CASSSSAGGPGDTQYF. DNA of the CDR3: TGTGCCAGCAGCTCCTCAGCGGGGGGGCCAGGAGATACGCAGTATTTT.

This chain uses TRBV28 with TRBJ1-3, with D possibly matching TRBD1 (5 bases). The CDR3 runs 15 residues. Germline CDR1 MDHEN, CDR2 SYDVKM. Trimming took off 2 bases at V and 1 base at J, with 9 bases between the two ends. The CDR3 protein is CASSLGAGSGNTIYF. Here the CDR3 DNA reads TGTGCCAGCAGTTTAGGGGCAGGGTCTGGAAACACCATATATTTT. The full variable domain, rest sourced from reference TRBV28 and TRBJ1-3, is DVKVTQSSRYLVKRTGEKVFLECVQDMDHENMFWYRQDPGLGLRLIYFSYDVKMKEKGDIPEGYSVSREKKERFSLILESASTNQTSMYLCASSLGAGSGNTIYFGEGSWLTVV.

The V and J genes are TRBV9 and TRBJ1-4; possible D gene TRBD1, 6 bases. V gave up 2 bases and J gave up 4 bases, with 12 bases separating them. This CDR3 is 15 amino acids long. The germline V gene encodes CDR1 SGDLS and CDR2 YYNGEE. The chain's CDR3 is CASSVGQLYNEKLFF. CDR3 coding DNA: TGTGCCAGCAGCGTCGGACAGCTTTATAATGAAAAACTGTTTTTT.

The chain recombines TRBV19 with TRBJ2-1, with 9 bases lining up with TRBD2. V shed 6 bases and J 0 bases; nucleotides not matched to a gene: 12. This CDR3 contains 18 residues. The V gene's germline CDR1 is LNHDA and CDR2 SQIVND (reference sequence). The CDR3 coding sequence is TGTGCCAGTAGCATGGCGGGGGGGCGGTCTGGCTCCTACAATGAGCAGTTCTTC. Translating it yields CASSMAGGRSGSYNEQFF.

The chain uses TRBV5-5 and TRBJ2-7, with TRBD2 as a possible D gene (6 bases). The germline V and J ends were trimmed by 4 bases and 4 bases, with 12 bases remaining between them. Looked up from germline, CDR1 is SGHKS and CDR2 is YYEKEE (reference sequence). The CDR3 runs to 13 residues. The CDR3 DNA follows: TGTGCCAGCAGCCGGGTCGGGGGTTACGAGCAGTACTTC. The encoded protein is CASSRVGGYEQYF.

The chain links TRBV10-3 to TRBJ1-6, with D perhaps matching TRBD1 (5 bases). Between the trimmed V and J ends, which lost 7 bases and 12 bases, there was a span of 16 bases. The CDR3 is made up of 13 amino acids. Per germline, CDR1 ENHRY and CDR2 SYGVKD. The CDR3 DNA is TGTGCCATCACGGCAGGGAGGGAAAGACCCCTCCACTTT. Amino acids: CAITAGRERPLHF.

The rearrangement joins TRBV5-1 to TRBJ2-1; tentatively, D is TRBD1 (6 bases). The CDR3 covers 13 residues. CDR1 is SGHRS and CDR2 is YFSETQ in the germline V gene. V lost 6 bases and J lost 9, with 16 bases in between. This chain's CDR3 is CASTLQGTGEQFF. DNA for the CDR3: TGCGCCAGCACACTACAGGGAACTGGTGAGCAGTTCTTC.

The sample holds a few counts of this clone. V and J are TRBV2 and TRBJ1-4; 10 bases agree with TRBD1. The ends lost 5 bases at V and 8 bases at J; junction bases unmatched: 5. The CDR3 totals 14 residues. Germline assignment: CDR1 SNHLY and CDR2 FYNNEI. The CDR3 DNA follows: TGTGCCAGCAGTCTGGGACAGGGGCGGGAAAAACTGTTTTTT. Translating gives CASSLGQGREKLFF.

The V and J genes are TRBV19 and TRBJ1-2; 7 nucleotides align to TRBD1. The length of the CDR3 is 13 residues. Germline CDR1 LNHDA, CDR2 SQIVND (reference sequence). V was clipped by 4 bases and J by 2 bases; unmatched bases: 1. CDR3 in amino acids: CASSKTGNYGYTF. CDR3 nucleotides: TGTGCCAGTAGTAAGACAGGGAACTATGGCTACACCTTC. Complete variable domain (other parts from reference TRBV19 and TRBJ1-2): DGGITQSPKYLFRKEGQNVTLSCEQNLNHDAMYWYRQDPGQGLRLIYYSQIVNDFQKGDIAEGYSVSREKKESFPLTVTSAQKNPTAFYLCASSKTGNYGYTFGSGTRLTVV.

This sequence joins TRBV29-1 and TRBJ2-1, with 8 bases identical to TRBD2. J gave up 0 bases and V 6 bases, and 7 bases lay outside the gene matches. This CDR3 region has 15 residues. CDR1 is SQVTM, CDR2 ANQGSEA, per germline. CDR3 nucleotides: TGCAGCGTCCGCGGGGGGCGGAGCTCCTACAATGAGCAGTTCTTC. Its translation: CSVRGGRSSYNEQFF.

Turning to this clone: This sample also contains other DNA sequences that code for the same CDR3. The chain joins TRBV28 to TRBJ1-4; D may be TRBD1 (5 bases). Germline CDR1 and CDR2: MDHEN and SYDVKM. V was trimmed by 4 bases and J by 0 bases, leaving 12 bases between them. This CDR3 has 16 residues. The CDR3 here is CASSSPGGATNEKLFF. The CDR3 region has the DNA TGTGCCAGCAGTTCGCCGGGGGGAGCAACTAATGAAAAACTGTTTTTT.

This rearrangement joins TRBV18 to TRBJ1-1; maybe TRBD1 (5 bases). The CDR3 contains 15 residues. Germline loops: CDR1 KGHSH, CDR2 LQKENI. V lost 1 base and J lost 6, with 15 bases in between. CDR3 nucleotide sequence: TGTGCCAGCTCACCACGGGAGGGCGGAGGGGCTGAAGCTTTCTTT. It encodes CASSPREGGGAEAFF.

The chain employs TRBV28 and TRBJ2-7; D might be TRBD1 (6 bases). Between the trimmed V and J ends, which lost 5 bases and 0 bases, there was a span of 14 bases. Germline CDR1 reads MDHEN; CDR2 reads SYDVKM. This CDR3 region has 15 residues. This CDR3 reads CASSPRQDSSYEQYF. The CDR3 DNA sequence: TGTGCCAGCAGTCCCCGACAGGATAGCTCCTACGAGCAGTACTTC.

The chain links TRBV9 to TRBJ1-3, with D possibly being TRBD1 (6 bases). Between the trimmed V and J ends, which lost 3 bases and 0 bases, there was a span of 10 bases. The CDR3 contains 15 residues. Germline assignment: CDR1 SGDLS and CDR2 YYNGEE. The CDR3 region has the DNA TGTGCCAGCAGCGCCTCAGGGGACTCTGGAAACACCATATATTTT. Translating it yields CASSASGDSGNTIYF.

The V and J genes are TRBV5-5 and TRBJ2-1; D call uncertain. The CDR3 loop spans 13 amino acids. Germline loops: CDR1 SGHKS, CDR2 YYEKEE (reference sequence). Deletions cut 3 bases from V and 8 bases from J, with 12 bases between. The CDR3 coding sequence is TGTGCCAGCAGCTCCCCGACAACCCATGAGCAGTTCTTC. It yields the protein CASSSPTTHEQFF.

There are a few counts of this clone. V gene TRBV6-5 combines with J gene TRBJ1-1, with 7 bases fitting TRBD1. Germline CDR1 is MNHEY and CDR2 is SVGAGI. V shed 6 bases and J 4 bases; nucleotides not matched to a gene: 8. CDR3 size: 14 residues. This CDR3 reads CASRPGHRGTEAFF. DNA for the CDR3: TGTGCCAGCAGACCTGGGCACAGGGGCACTGAAGCTTTCTTT.

This clone appeared a few times. The V and J genes are TRBV10-3 and TRBJ1-6, with TRBD1 as a possible D gene (5 bases). This CDR3 comprises 15 residues. CDR1 and CDR2 (germline): ENHRY, SYGVKD. V was trimmed by 0 bases and J by 10 bases, leaving 13 bases between them. CDR3 sequence reads: CAISESRREGSPLHF. DNA of the CDR3: TGTGCCATCAGTGAGTCACGCAGGGAAGGGTCACCCCTCCACTTT.

The chain uses TRBV7-9 and TRBJ2-5; D gene uncertain. This CDR3 has 16 amino acids. With 1 base removed from V and 2 bases from J, the gap between germline ends came to 14 bases. In germline, CDR1 is SEHNR, CDR2 FQNEAQ (reference sequence). In DNA, the CDR3 is TGTGCCAGCAGCTTAGGGGTAGCCACTCCACAAGAGACCCAGTACTTC. As protein: CASSLGVATPQETQYF.

This chain uses TRBV5-1 with TRBJ2-1; possibly TRBD2 for D (6 bases). The CDR3 extends over 15 amino acids. The germline CDR1 and CDR2 sequences are SGHRS and YFSETQ. V lost 4 bases and J lost 8, with 19 bases in between. In DNA form, the CDR3 reads TGCGCCAGCAGCGACGGGACTTACCCTGGGGATGAGCAGTTCTTC. Its protein product is CASSDGTYPGDEQFF.

This clone was seen a few times. The V call is TRBV5-5, the J call TRBJ1-2; D unresolved. Trimming left V 1 base short and J 1 base short, with 11 bases between. The CDR3 sequence is 15 residues long. The germline V gene has CDR1 SGHKS and CDR2 YYEKEE (reference sequence). CDR3 sequence reads: CASSLQAYLNYGYTF. The CDR3 DNA reads TGTGCCAGCAGCTTGCAAGCCTACCTTAACTATGGCTACACCTTC.

Note on this clone: The germline gene is not matched at one end of the junction; a read error may be the cause. The V call is TRBV23-1, the J call TRBJ1-5; D remains unclear. TRBV23-1 is identified as an open reading frame with a role that is uncertain. The CDR3 is 14 residues long. CDR3 DNA sequence: TGTTCCGGCAGGCTGGTTTATAGCAATCAGCCCCAGCATTTT. This sequence encodes CSGRLVYSNQPQHF.

A few counts support this clone. The chain has TRBV2 and TRBJ1-4; 10 bases agree with TRBD1. V was pared by 6 bases and J by 2 bases, with 9 bases of the junction left unmatched. Germline lookup yields CDR1 SNHLY and CDR2 FYNNEI. CDR3 length: 17 amino acids. CDR3 nucleotide sequence: TGTGCCAGCAGACGCGGACAGGGGGTCAGGACTAATGAAAAACTGTTTTTT. Translated: CASRRGQGVRTNEKLFF.

The chain joins TRBV28 to TRBJ2-1, with 12 bases identical to TRBD2. J lost 7 bases, V lost 9 bases, and 7 bases had no gene match. From germline, CDR1 is MDHEN and CDR2 SYDVKM. This CDR3 has 14 amino acids. The CDR3 sequence: CASYASGRGNEQFF. CDR3 bases: TGTGCCAGTTACGCTAGCGGGAGGGGAAATGAGCAGTTCTTC.

This clone is judged large. This chain joins TRBV28 and TRBJ2-1, with 9 bases aligning to TRBD2. The CDR3 is 17 residues long. After removal of 2 bases from V and 1 base from J, the junction contained 6 bases not matched to a gene. CDR1 is MDHEN, CDR2 SYDVKM, per germline. CDR3 nucleotide sequence: TGTGCCAGCAGTTTAACGACTAGCGGTTCGTCCTACAATGAGCAGTTCTTC. This gives the protein CASSLTTSGSSYNEQFF. The full variable domain, with the rest looked up from reference TRBV28 and TRBJ2-1, is DVKVTQSSRYLVKRTGEKVFLECVQDMDHENMFWYRQDPGLGLRLIYFSYDVKMKEKGDIPEGYSVSREKKERFSLILESASTNQTSMYLCASSLTTSGSSYNEQFFGPGTRLTVL.